This entry is about one T cell receptor beta chain. The source of the sample is a study of blood T cell repertoires in COVID-19. Sequencing used immunoSEQ multiplex PCR; TCRdb keeps in-frame clones, though not all of them. This table holds 100,000 or so clones, around 89% found once. CDR1 is MNHEY, CDR2 SMNVEV, per germline (reference sequence). The V segment lost 7 bases and the J segment 5 bases; nucleotides outside the gene matches: 13. CDR3 length equals 17 residues. Sequencing used peripheral blood. This TCR was sampled from a human donor with acute or convalescent COVID-19. The donor label of this sample is uncertain. The chain joins TRBV27 to TRBJ2-5; the match to TRBD2 covers 13 bases. The CDR3 is CASMPQTSGRVLETQYF. DNA for the CDR3: TGTGCCAGCATGCCTCAAACTAGCGGGAGGGTTCTGGAGACCCAGTACTTC.